This section outlines one T cell receptor (beta chain) sequence together with its context. This sample was taken from a study of regulatory T cells in long-lasting Graves disease. Researchers made TCR beta libraries by using iRepertoire HTBI primers and running Arm-PCR on CDR3 regions. MiXCR was run by TCRdb on the multiplex PCR reads, yielding one entry per CDR3 protein. The sample lists hundreds of thousands of distinct CDR3 sequences, 15% to 20% occurring once. In germline, CDR1 is LNHNV, CDR2 YYDKDF (reference sequence). CDR3 size: 15 residues. With V trimmed by 0 bases and J by 7 bases, 6 bases remained unmatched. The sample's time point: newly diagnosed GD, antithyroid drugs for less than 3 months. Extracted RNA from PBMCs served as the source of the TCR library. Patient provenance is recorded as an endocrinology department in Xi'an, China. These data were likewise used in another study, on T cells in Graves' hyperthyroidism and ophthalmopathy. That source notes: The study left out patients who had uncontrolled infection, other autoimmune disease, pregnancy or lactation. Among thyroid clonotypes expanded above 0.001, most also appeared in blood.

The rearrangement joins TRBV15 to TRBJ2-3; TRBD1 agrees at 8 bases. This TCR was sampled from a woman aged 25 to 39 with Graves disease. The source was peripheral blood mononuclear cells (PBMCs), collected at new diagnosis, from a patient treated with antithyroid drugs. The CDR3 loop reads CATSRDLDRVNTQYF. CDR3 DNA: TGTGCCACCAGCAGAGACTTGGACAGGGTGAATACGCAGTATTTT.